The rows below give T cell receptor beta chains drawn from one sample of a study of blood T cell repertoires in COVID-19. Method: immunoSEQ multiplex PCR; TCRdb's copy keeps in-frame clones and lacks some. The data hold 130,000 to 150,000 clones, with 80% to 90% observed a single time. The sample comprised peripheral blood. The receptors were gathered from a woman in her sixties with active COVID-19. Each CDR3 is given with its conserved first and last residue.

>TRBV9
CASSDRDRPNTGELFF
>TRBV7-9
CATRPRQGNEKLFF
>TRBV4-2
CASSRREGETQYF
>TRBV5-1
CASSLGGTAKGVNEQFF
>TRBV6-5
CATNKINTEAFF
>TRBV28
CATQGYTGELFF
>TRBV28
CASSFGDGSRKTQYF
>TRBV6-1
CASSELDTQYF
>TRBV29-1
CSVVAWAGTDTQYF
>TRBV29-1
CSFRGPSGYEQFF
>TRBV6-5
CASRAGLAGTGEQYF
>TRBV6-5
CASSYRRGHGYTF
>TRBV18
CASSRGLNTEAFF
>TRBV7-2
CASSLAPPPARYPTDTQYF
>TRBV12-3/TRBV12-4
CASSLLSTEAFF
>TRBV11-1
CASSGRGTRLYNEQFF
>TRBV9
CASSASGANVLTF
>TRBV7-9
CASSRIQGPNTEAFF
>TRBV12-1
CASSMGQGAGPRYGYTF
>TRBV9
CASSVEHGVTGSYNEQFF
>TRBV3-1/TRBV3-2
CASSQVGGARNTEAFF
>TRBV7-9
CASSVGGTGGSPLHF
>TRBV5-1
CASRLGGQESGANVLTF
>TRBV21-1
CASSDPGELHMETQYF
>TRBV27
CASSPTGGSLILYEQYF
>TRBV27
CASSFGTSGGPDTQYF
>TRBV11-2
CASSSDSEQYF
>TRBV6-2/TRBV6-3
CASSRDRVNQPQHF
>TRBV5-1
CASSESGRANTQYF